One sample yielded the 15 T cell receptor beta chains listed below, sequenced in a study of identical twins. TCRdb re-analysed the 5' RACE reads in MiXCR, keeping a single row per CDR3 protein. The sample lists fewer than 250,000 distinct CDR3 sequences; about 7% were seen once. The same data also contributed to another study, on yellow fever vaccine responses in identical twins.

Sequenced input: memory (CD45RO+) T cells sorted from blood. Receptors were obtained from a woman between 18 and 30 years old in good health.

The chain recombines TRBV20-1 with TRBJ2-7; perhaps TRBD2 as D (5 bases). The germline V gene has CDR1 DFQATT and CDR2 SNEGSKA (reference sequence). The CDR3 consists of 13 residues. V lost 6 bases and J 4 bases, leaving 16 bases between the germline ends. CDR3 sequence: CSASLLVNYEQYF. CDR3 DNA sequence: TGCAGTGCCTCCTTACTAGTAAATTACGAGCAGTACTTC.

This chain links TRBV10-3 with TRBJ2-2; D may match TRBD1 or TRBD2 (5 bases each). CDR3 length: 14 residues. Germline values: CDR1 ENHRY, CDR2 SYGVKD. Trimming took 2 bases from V and 3 from J, leaving 7 bases between them. CDR3 sequence: CAISEGGDTGELFF. The DNA of the CDR3 is TGTGCCATCAGTGAGGGGGGAGACACCGGGGAGCTGTTTTTT.

This clonotype was counted at least ten times. The chain recombines TRBV5-6 with TRBJ2-7, with TRBD1 identical over 9 bases. This CDR3 comprises 14 residues. V trimming: 0 bases; J trimming: 5 bases; junction bases outside the gene matches: 3. Germline CDR1 reads SGHDT; CDR2 reads YYEEEE. For the CDR3, the DNA is TGTGCCAGCAGCTTGGCCGGGGACAGGGACGAGCAGTACGTC. Translated: CASSLAGDRDEQYV.

This clonotype has a count of ten or more. The chain couples TRBV4-1 to TRBJ2-5; D is unclear. The CDR3 loop spans 14 amino acids. Germline CDR1 MGHRA, CDR2 YSYEKL. V lost 1 base to trimming and J lost 2 bases, with 8 bases between them. CDR3 protein: CASSQATGQETQYF. The CDR3 DNA is TGCGCCAGCAGCCAAGCCACGGGTCAAGAGACCCAGTACTTC.

This clonotype was detected ten times or more. The rearrangement links TRBV10-1 to TRBJ2-4; no reliable D call. The CDR3 loop spans 14 amino acids. In germline, CDR1 is WNHNN, CDR2 SYGVQD (reference sequence). Trimming took off 3 bases at V and 2 bases at J, with 8 bases between the two ends. CDR3 coding DNA: TGCGCCAGCAGTGATCCGAATTCCAAAAACATTCAGTACTTC. Its translation is CASSDPNSKNIQYF.

This clonotype was counted ten times or more. The V and J genes are TRBV20-1 and TRBJ2-1; maybe TRBD2 (6 bases). Deletions cut 3 bases from V and 4 bases from J, with 13 bases between. This CDR3 is built from 14 residues. The germline V gene has CDR1 DFQATT and CDR2 SNEGSKA (reference sequence). CDR3 region: CSARGEVGYNEQFF. The DNA for the CDR3 is TGCAGTGCTAGGGGGGAGGTTGGTTACAATGAGCAGTTCTTC.

With regard to this clonotype: One base away lies a much larger clone, so this may be a sequencing read error. V and J are TRBV12-3 or TRBV12-4 and TRBJ2-4, with 9 bases identical to TRBD2. The CDR3 loop spans 17 amino acids. Trimming cost V 1 base and J 1 base; bases outside gene matches: 5. The CDR3 loop is CASSLDRTSDAKNIQYF. CDR3 bases: TGTGCCAGCAGTTTAGACCGGACTAGCGACGCCAAAAACATTCAGTACTTC.

The chain carries TRBV4-1 and TRBJ1-6; 8 bases are shared with TRBD1. Germline V gene data show CDR1 as MGHRA and CDR2 as YSYEKL. The CDR3 sequence is 14 residues long. The J segment lost 10 bases and the V segment lost 4 bases, leaving 6 bases of the junction unmatched. For the CDR3, the DNA is TGCGCCAGCAGCCCGACAGGGGTTTACTCACCCCTCCACTTT. It codes for CASSPTGVYSPLHF.

The sample holds a few counts of this clonotype. The chain employs TRBV28 and TRBJ2-4; possible D gene TRBD1, 6 bases. The CDR3 spans 11 residues. Trimming took off 10 bases at V and 6 bases at J, with 10 bases between the two ends. CDR1 MDHEN and CDR2 SYDVKM come from the germline V gene. The CDR3 nucleotides are TGTGCCACCCAACAGGGAAACATTCAGTACTTC. Residues: CATQQGNIQYF.

This clonotype came up many times. J is TRBJ2-5 and V is TRBV20-1; the D is unclear. The CDR3 is 14 amino acids. Per the germline V gene, CDR1 is DFQATT and CDR2 is SNEGSKA (reference sequence). V was trimmed by 0 bases and J by 2 bases, leaving 10 bases between them. DNA for the CDR3: TGCAGTGCTAGAGATCCCATCGGGCAAGAGACCCAGTACTTC. Protein product: CSARDPIGQETQYF.

In this sample, this clonotype turned up many times. The chain joins TRBV12-3 or TRBV12-4 to TRBJ2-3, with 7 bases that match TRBD2. This CDR3 spans 18 amino acids. The J segment lost 3 bases and the V segment lost 3 bases, leaving 15 bases of the junction unmatched. CDR3 sequence reads: CASSLGLAGARPTDTQYF. CDR3 nucleotides: TGTGCCAGCAGTTTGGGGCTGGCGGGAGCGCGACCTACAGATACGCAGTATTTT.

This clonotype was observed a handful of times. V gene TRBV20-1 combines with J gene TRBJ2-2, with D perhaps TRBD1 or TRBD2 (5 bases each). V shed 1 base and J shed 4 bases, with 19 bases lying between them. The CDR3 spans 17 residues. CDR1 and CDR2 (germline): DFQATT, SNEGSKA (reference sequence). CDR3 coding DNA: TGCAGTGCTAGAGTCCACCGGGGACCAGACTCCACCGGGGAGCTGTTTTTT. Encoded protein: CSARVHRGPDSTGELFF.

The CDR3 here is CASSWTSGGALTGELFF. The DNA for the CDR3 is TGTGCCAGCAGCTGGACTAGCGGGGGGGCGCTGACCGGGGAGCTGTTTTTT. The chain has TRBV7-2 and TRBJ2-2; 15 nucleotides agree with TRBD2. Germline-derived CDR1 and CDR2 are SGHTA and FQGNSA. This CDR3 has 17 residues. J gave up 5 bases and V 4 bases, and 5 bases lay outside the gene matches.

The chain carries TRBV24-1 and TRBJ1-5, with D perhaps TRBD1 (5 bases). The CDR3 runs 14 residues. The V gene lost 9 bases and the J gene lost 0 bases, with 11 bases spanning the gap. Germline-derived CDR1 and CDR2 are KGHDR and SFDVKD. The CDR3 sequence is CATRRDASNQPQHF. As DNA, the CDR3 is TGTGCCACCCGCAGGGATGCTAGCAATCAGCCCCAGCATTTT.

This clonotype has ten or more counts. The CDR3 spells CASSLGSGTGNTEAFF. The CDR3 coding sequence is TGTGCCAGCAGCTTAGGAAGTGGGACAGGGAACACTGAAGCTTTCTTT. The chain has TRBV7-9 and TRBJ1-1; 8 bases are a match to TRBD1. V shed 1 base, J shed 1 base, and the junction held 5 bases outside the gene matches. Germline values: CDR1 SEHNR, CDR2 FQNEAQ (reference sequence). The length of the CDR3 is 16 residues.